The T cell receptor (beta chain) under discussion was sequenced for a study of OX40 agonist ivuxolimab in advanced cancers. Study context: The dose of intravenous ivuxolimab that patients received every 2 weeks ranged from 0.01 to 10 mg/kg. General observations from the study: Clonal expansion was seen in CD4+ and CD8+ blood T cells by week 6 at 0.1 to 3.0 mg/kg.

The CDR3 is made up of 11 amino acids. V was trimmed by 8 bases and J by 0 bases, leaving 4 bases between them. Germline loops: CDR1 KGHSH, CDR2 LQKENI. Clones were sequenced by immunoSEQ multiplex PCR, and TCRdb holds only the in-frame ones, with some missing. In the table there are roughly 56,000 clones, roughly 82% of which are singletons. A single count supports this clone. The target antigen is unknown. The receptor's source is an adult with an advanced solid tumor such as melanoma, head and neck, liver or kidney cancer. The sequences come from CD4+ or CD8+ T cells sorted from blood, collected in a trial of the OX40 agonist ivuxolimab. This chain connects TRBV18 to TRBJ1-2; D gene unclear. The CDR3 DNA is TGTGCCAGCACCGCTAACTATGGCTACACCTTC. Its protein product is CASTANYGYTF.